This TCR beta chain is from a study of blood T cells in healthy people across ages. This clonotype turned up a few times. Antigen: not known. Notes on the study in general: Comparison with aged donors showed that long-lived donors had more naive CD4+ cells and higher diversity.

A second roughly 6 to 11 cycle PCR used barcoded and J-beta primers. MiXCR was run by TCRdb on the 5' RACE reads, yielding one entry per CDR3 protein. This sample has around 1,900,000 distinct CDR3 sequences, with 35% to 50% found just once. Trimming cost V 5 bases and J 4 bases; bases outside gene matches: 8. Germline V gene lookup returns CDR1 DFQATT and CDR2 SNEGSKA (reference sequence). The CDR3 runs 13 residues. The receptor comes from a human donor in good health. The sample was blood. The V and J genes are TRBV20-1 and TRBJ2-7, with TRBD2 identical over 7 bases. The CDR3 coding sequence is TGCAGTGCTCACATCGGGGGAGGGTACGAGCAGTACTTC. Translated, it gives CSAHIGGGYEQYF.